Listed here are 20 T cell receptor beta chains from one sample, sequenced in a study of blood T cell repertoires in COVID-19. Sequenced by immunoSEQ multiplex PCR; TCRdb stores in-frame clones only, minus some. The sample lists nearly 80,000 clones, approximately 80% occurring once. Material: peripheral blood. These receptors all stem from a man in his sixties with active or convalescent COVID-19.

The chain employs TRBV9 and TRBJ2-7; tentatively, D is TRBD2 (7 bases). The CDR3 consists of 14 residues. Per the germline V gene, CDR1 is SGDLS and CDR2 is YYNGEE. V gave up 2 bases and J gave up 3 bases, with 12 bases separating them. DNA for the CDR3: TGTGCCAGCAGCGTTGGACAGCGGGACTACGAGCAGTACTTC. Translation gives CASSVGQRDYEQYF.

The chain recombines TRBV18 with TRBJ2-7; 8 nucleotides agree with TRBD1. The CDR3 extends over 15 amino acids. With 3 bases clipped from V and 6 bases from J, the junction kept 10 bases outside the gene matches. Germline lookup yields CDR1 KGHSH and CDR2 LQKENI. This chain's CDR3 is CASSPRDDRGAEQYF. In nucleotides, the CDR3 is TGTGCCAGCTCACCCCGAGACGACAGGGGAGCCGAGCAGTACTTC. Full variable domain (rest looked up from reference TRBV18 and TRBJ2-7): NAGVMQNPRHLVRRRGQEARLRCSPMKGHSHVYWYRQLPEEGLKFMVYLQKENIIDESGMPKERFSAEFPKEGPSILRIQQVVRGDSAAYFCASSPRDDRGAEQYFGPGTRLTVT.

CDR3 coding DNA: TGTGCCAGCAACAGGGCTAGGTACAATGAGCAGTTCTTC. Its protein is CASNRARYNEQFF. V and J are TRBV2 and TRBJ2-1, with a weak D call TRBD1 (6 bases). The CDR3 spans 13 residues. Trimming cost V 7 bases and J 4 bases, with 11 bases left between them. Germline V CDR1 and CDR2: SNHLY, FYNNEI.

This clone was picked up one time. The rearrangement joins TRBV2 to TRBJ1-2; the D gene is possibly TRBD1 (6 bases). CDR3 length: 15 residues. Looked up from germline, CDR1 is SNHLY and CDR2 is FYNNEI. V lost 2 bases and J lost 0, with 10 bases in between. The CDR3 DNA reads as TGTGCCAGCAGTGAAAAGACAGGCCCTAACTATGGCTACACCTTC. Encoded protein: CASSEKTGPNYGYTF.

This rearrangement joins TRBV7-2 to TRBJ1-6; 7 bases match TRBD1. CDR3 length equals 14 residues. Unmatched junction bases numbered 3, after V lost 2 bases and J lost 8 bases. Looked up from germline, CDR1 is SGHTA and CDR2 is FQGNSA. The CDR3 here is CASSLTTGDSPLHF. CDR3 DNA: TGTGCCAGCAGCTTAACTACAGGGGATTCACCCCTCCACTTT.

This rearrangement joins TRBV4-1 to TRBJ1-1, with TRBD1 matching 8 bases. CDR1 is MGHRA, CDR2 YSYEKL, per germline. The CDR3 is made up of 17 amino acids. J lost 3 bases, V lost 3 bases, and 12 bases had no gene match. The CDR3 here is CASSHPSGRGLHTEAFF. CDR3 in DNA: TGCGCCAGCAGCCACCCTTCGGGCAGGGGGCTGCACACTGAAGCTTTCTTT.

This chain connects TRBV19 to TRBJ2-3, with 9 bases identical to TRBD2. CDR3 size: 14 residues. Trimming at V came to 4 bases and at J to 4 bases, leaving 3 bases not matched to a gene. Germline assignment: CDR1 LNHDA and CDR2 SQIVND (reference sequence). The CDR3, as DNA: TGTGCCAGTAGTAGGGTAGCGGGGGCAGATACGCAGTATTTT. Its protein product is CASSRVAGADTQYF. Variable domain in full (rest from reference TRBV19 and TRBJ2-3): DGGITQSPKYLFRKEGQNVTLSCEQNLNHDAMYWYRQDPGQGLRLIYYSQIVNDFQKGDIAEGYSVSREKKESFPLTVTSAQKNPTAFYLCASSRVAGADTQYFGPGTRLTVL.

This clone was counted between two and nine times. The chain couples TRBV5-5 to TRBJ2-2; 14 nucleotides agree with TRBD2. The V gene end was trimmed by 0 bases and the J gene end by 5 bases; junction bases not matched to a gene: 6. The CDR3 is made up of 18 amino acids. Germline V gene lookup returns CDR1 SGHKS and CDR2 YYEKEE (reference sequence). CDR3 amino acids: CASSLGLAGGPWTGELFF. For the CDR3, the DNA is TGTGCCAGCAGCTTGGGACTAGCGGGGGGGCCGTGGACCGGGGAGCTGTTTTTT.

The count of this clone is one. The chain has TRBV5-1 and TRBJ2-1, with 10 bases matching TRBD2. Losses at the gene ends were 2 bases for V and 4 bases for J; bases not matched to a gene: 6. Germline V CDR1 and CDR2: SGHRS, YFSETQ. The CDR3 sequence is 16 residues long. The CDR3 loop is CASSFSSGGPYNEQFF. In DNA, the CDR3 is TGCGCCAGCAGCTTCTCTAGCGGGGGCCCTTACAATGAGCAGTTCTTC. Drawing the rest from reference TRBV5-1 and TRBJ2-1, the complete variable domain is KAGVTQTPRYLIKTRGQQVTLSCSPISGHRSVSWYQQTPGQGLQFLFEYFSETQRNKGNFPGRFSGRQFSNSRSEMNVSTLELGDSALYLCASSFSSGGPYNEQFFGPGTRLTVL.

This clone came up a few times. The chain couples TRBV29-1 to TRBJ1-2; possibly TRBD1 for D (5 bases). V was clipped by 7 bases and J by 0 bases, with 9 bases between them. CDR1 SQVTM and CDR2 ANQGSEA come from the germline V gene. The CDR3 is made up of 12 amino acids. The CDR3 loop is CSARGANYGYTF. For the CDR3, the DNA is TGCAGCGCTCGGGGGGCTAACTATGGCTACACCTTC.

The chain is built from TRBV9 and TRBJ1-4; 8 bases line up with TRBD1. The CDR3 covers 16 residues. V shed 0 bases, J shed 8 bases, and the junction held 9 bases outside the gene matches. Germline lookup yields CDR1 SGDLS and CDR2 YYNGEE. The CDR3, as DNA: TGTGCCAGCAGCGTAGGGACAGGGCCTCCCGTGGAAAAACTGTTTTTT. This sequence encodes CASSVGTGPPVEKLFF.

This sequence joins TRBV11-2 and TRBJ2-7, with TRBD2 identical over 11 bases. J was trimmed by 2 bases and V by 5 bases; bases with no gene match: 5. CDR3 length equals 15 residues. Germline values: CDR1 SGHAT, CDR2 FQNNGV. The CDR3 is CASSRIAGGPYEQYF. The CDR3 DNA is TGTGCCAGCAGCCGAATAGCGGGGGGGCCCTACGAGCAGTACTTC.

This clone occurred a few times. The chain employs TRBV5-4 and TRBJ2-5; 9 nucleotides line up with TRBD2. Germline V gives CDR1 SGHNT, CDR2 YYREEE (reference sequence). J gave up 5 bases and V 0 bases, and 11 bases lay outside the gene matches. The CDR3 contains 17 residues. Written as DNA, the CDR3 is TGTGCCAGCAGCTTGGGCGGGGGGGCCTCTGGGGCGGAGACCCAGTACTTC. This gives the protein CASSLGGGASGAETQYF.

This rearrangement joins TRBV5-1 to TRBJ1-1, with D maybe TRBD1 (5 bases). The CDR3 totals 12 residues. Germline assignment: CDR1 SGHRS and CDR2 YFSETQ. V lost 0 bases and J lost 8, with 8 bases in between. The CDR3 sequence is CASSLEGLEAFF. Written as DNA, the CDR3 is TGCGCCAGCAGCTTGGAGGGACTCGAAGCTTTCTTT.

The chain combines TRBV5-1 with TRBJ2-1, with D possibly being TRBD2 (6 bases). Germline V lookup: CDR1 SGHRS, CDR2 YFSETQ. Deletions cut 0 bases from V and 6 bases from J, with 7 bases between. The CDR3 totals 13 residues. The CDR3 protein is CASSLGGLNEQFF. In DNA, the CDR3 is TGCGCCAGCAGCTTGGGGGGACTCAATGAGCAGTTCTTC.

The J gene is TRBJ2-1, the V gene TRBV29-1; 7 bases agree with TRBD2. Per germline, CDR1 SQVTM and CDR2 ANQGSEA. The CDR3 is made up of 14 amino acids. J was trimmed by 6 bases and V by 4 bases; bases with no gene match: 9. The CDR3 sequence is CSVGPAGGGNEQFF. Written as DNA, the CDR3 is TGCAGCGTTGGCCCCGCGGGCGGGGGCAATGAGCAGTTCTTC.

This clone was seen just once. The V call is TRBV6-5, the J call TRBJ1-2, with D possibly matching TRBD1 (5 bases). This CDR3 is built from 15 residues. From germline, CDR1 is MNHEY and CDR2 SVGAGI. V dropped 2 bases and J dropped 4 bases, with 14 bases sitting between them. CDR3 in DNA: TGTGCCAGCAGTTACAGCCCTGGGGCTGCCTATGGCTACACCTTC. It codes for CASSYSPGAAYGYTF.

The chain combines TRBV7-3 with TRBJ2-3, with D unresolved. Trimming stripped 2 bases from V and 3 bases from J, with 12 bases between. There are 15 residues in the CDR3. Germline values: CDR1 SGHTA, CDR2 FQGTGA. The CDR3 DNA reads TGTGCCAGCAGCTTAGATGCGCAACCGACAGATACGCAGTATTTT. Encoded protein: CASSLDAQPTDTQYF.

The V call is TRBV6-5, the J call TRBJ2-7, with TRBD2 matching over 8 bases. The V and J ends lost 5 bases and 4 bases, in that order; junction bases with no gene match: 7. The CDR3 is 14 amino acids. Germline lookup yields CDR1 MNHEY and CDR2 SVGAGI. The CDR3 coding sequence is TGTGCCAGCAGTATCGCCGGGACTAGTTACGAGCAGTACTTC. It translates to CASSIAGTSYEQYF.

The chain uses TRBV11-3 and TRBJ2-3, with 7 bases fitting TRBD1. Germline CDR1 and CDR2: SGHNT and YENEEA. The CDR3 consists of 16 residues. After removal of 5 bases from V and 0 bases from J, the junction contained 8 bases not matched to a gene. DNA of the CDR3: TGTGCCAGCAGCCTAACCGGGACAGTTAGCACAGATACGCAGTATTTT. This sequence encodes CASSLTGTVSTDTQYF.